These 31 T cell receptor beta chains were all obtained from the same sample, sequenced in a study of cytotoxic CD8 clonotypes in ibrutinib-treated CLL. Here immunoSEQ multiplex PCR was the method, and the copy in TCRdb shows in-frame clones only, minus some. Here the sample spans around 310,000 clones, 70% to 80% being singletons. The sequencing here drew on PBMCs, taken before ibrutinib treatment. These receptors were taken from a human donor with chronic lymphocytic leukemia.

The rearrangement links TRBV28 to TRBJ1-2; D is unclear. Trimming took off 7 bases at V and 4 bases at J, with 13 bases between the two ends. This CDR3 spans 13 amino acids. Germline loops: CDR1 MDHEN, CDR2 SYDVKM. CDR3 sequence reads: CASTLPGPYGYTF. In nucleotides, the CDR3 is TGTGCCAGCACCCTGCCCGGGCCCTATGGCTACACCTTC.

This clone came up a few times. The chain couples TRBV10-3 to TRBJ2-5; tentative D call: TRBD2 (5 bases). Trimming removed 11 bases from V and 0 bases from J, with 7 bases in between. Germline V gives CDR1 ENHRY, CDR2 SYGVKD. There are 11 residues in the CDR3. CDR3 DNA sequence: TGTGCCTCGGAGGACCAAGAGACCCAGTACTTC. Protein product: CASEDQETQYF.

The chain couples TRBV12-5 to TRBJ2-7, with D perhaps TRBD1 or TRBD2 (5 bases each). The germline gives CDR1 LGHNT, CDR2 FRNRAP. This CDR3 contains 15 residues. The V end was cut by 2 bases, the J end by 9 bases, with 20 bases between. This CDR3 is CASGLIGTPSSWQYF. The CDR3 nucleotides read TGTGCTAGTGGTTTGATAGGGACGCCTTCATCGTGGCAGTACTTC.

The J gene is TRBJ2-1, the V gene TRBV9; TRBD2 aligns across 10 bases. Trimming removed 4 bases from V and 3 bases from J; junction bases left unmatched: 7. Germline CDR1 reads SGDLS; CDR2 reads YYNGEE. The length of the CDR3 is 16 residues. CDR3 nucleotide sequence: TGTGCCAGCAGCCCCCTAGCGGGAGCTGTCTACAATGAGCAGTTCTTC. It codes for CASSPLAGAVYNEQFF.

This clone was observed once. The CDR3 nucleotides read TGTGCCTGGAGTCGTTCTAGGGAACAGGGGATGTTTTACGAGCAGTACTTC. Its translation: CAWSRSREQGMFYEQYF. The chain couples TRBV30 to TRBJ2-7; TRBD1 matches at 7 bases. Trimming took 2 bases from V and 4 from J; bases not matched to a gene: 17. CDR1 and CDR2 from the germline V gene are GTSNPN and SVGIG (reference sequence). CDR3 length: 17 amino acids.

The chain combines TRBV21-1 with TRBJ2-2; the table's TRBD2 call for D was not verified on the DNA. TRBV21-1 is shown as a pseudogene. This CDR3 is 20 amino acids long. The CDR3 spells CASSKATGTSGREATGELFF. CDR3 DNA: TGTGCCAGCAGCAAAGCGACCGGGACTAGCGGGAGGGAAGCCACCGGGGAGCTGTTTTTT.

This clone was seen repeatedly, ten times or more. CDR3 residues: CASSIHDRGARTEAFF. CDR3 DNA sequence: TGTGCCAGCAGCATCCATGACAGGGGAGCTAGGACTGAAGCTTTCTTT. The rearrangement links TRBV7-3 to TRBJ1-1, with 8 bases identical to TRBD1. The CDR3 extends over 16 amino acids. Germline lookup yields CDR1 SGHTA and CDR2 FQGTGA. The V and J ends lost 5 bases and 5 bases, in that order; junction bases with no gene match: 13.

This clone was recorded once. The rearrangement uses TRBV6-1 and TRBJ1-2; D ambiguous. The germline gives CDR1 MNHNS, CDR2 SASEGT. The CDR3 consists of 11 residues. V gave up 5 bases and J gave up 6 bases, with 7 bases separating them. CDR3 in DNA: TGTGCCAGCAGTCAATATCATGGCTACACCTTC. Amino acids: CASSQYHGYTF.

The chain combines TRBV6-1 with TRBJ2-7, with 9 bases matching TRBD1. This CDR3 region has 16 residues. Losses at the gene ends were 1 base for V and 6 bases for J; bases not matched to a gene: 10. Germline CDR1 is MNHNS and CDR2 is SASEGT. CDR3 in amino acids: CASSEGVGDRAIEQYF. The CDR3 nucleotides read TGTGCCAGCAGTGAAGGGGTCGGGGACAGGGCGATCGAGCAGTACTTC.

CDR3 residues: CASSLGDRENSPLYGYTF. In DNA, the CDR3 is TGTGCCAGCAGCTTAGGGGACAGGGAAAATTCCCCCCTCTATGGCTACACCTTC. The chain uses TRBV13 and TRBJ1-2; the match to TRBD1 covers 8 bases. Germline V gives CDR1 PRHDT, CDR2 FYEKMQ (reference sequence). The CDR3 length is 18 residues. V lost 0 bases, J lost 4 bases, and 13 bases stayed unmatched.

This clone was recorded only once. The chain joins TRBV5-1 to TRBJ2-5; a possible D gene is TRBD1 (5 bases). Trimming removed 5 bases from V and 0 bases from J, with 11 bases in between. The CDR3 has 14 residues. Germline CDR1 SGHRS, CDR2 YFSETQ. The CDR3 sequence: CASSYRQHQETQYF. CDR3 in DNA: TGCGCCAGCAGTTACCGACAGCACCAAGAGACCCAGTACTTC.

V usage is TRBV4-3 and J usage is TRBJ2-3; 12 nucleotides line up with TRBD2. The germline V gene has CDR1 LGHNA and CDR2 YSLEER. The CDR3 is 17 residues long. J gave up 3 bases and V 3 bases, and 7 bases lay outside the gene matches. CDR3 in DNA: TGCGCCAGCAGCCATGGTACTAGCGGGAGGACGACAGATACGCAGTATTTT. Its translation is CASSHGTSGRTTDTQYF.

This chain joins TRBV13 and TRBJ2-7, with D perhaps given as TRBD1 or TRBD2 (5 bases each). The V and J ends lost 4 bases and 2 bases respectively, with 12 bases between them. CDR3 size: 14 residues. CDR1 is PRHDT and CDR2 is FYEKMQ in the germline V gene (reference sequence). The DNA for the CDR3 is TGTGCCAGCAGCTCTCCGGGACGACCCTACGAGCAGTACTTC. Its protein is CASSSPGRPYEQYF.

This chain connects TRBV5-8 to TRBJ2-3, with TRBD1 as a possible D gene (5 bases). The CDR3 runs 15 residues. Germline V CDR1 and CDR2: SGHTS, YDEGEE. The germline V and J ends were trimmed by 3 bases and 3 bases, with 14 bases remaining between them. The CDR3, as DNA: TGTGCCAGCAGCTATGGGCAGGGAACTACAGATACGCAGTATTTT. It is translated as CASSYGQGTTDTQYF. Complete variable domain (other parts from reference TRBV5-8 and TRBJ2-3): EAGVTQSPTHLIKTRGQQATLRCSPISGHTSVYWYQQALGLGLQFLLWYDEGEERNRGNFPPRFSGRQFPNYSSELNVNALELEDSALYLCASSYGQGTTDTQYFGPGTRLTVL.

This chain links TRBV2 with TRBJ1-5, with D possibly TRBD1 on 5 matching bases. V was shortened by 4 bases and J by 4 bases, with 8 bases between the two germline ends. The CDR3 has 13 amino acids. CDR1 and CDR2 from the germline V gene are SNHLY and FYNNEI. The CDR3 here is CASSGRGNQPQHF. CDR3 DNA sequence: TGTGCCAGCAGTGGTAGGGGAAATCAGCCCCAGCATTTT.

This clone has a handful of counts. The chain couples TRBV14 to TRBJ2-1; TRBD2 aligns across 8 bases. V shed 2 bases and J 5 bases; nucleotides not matched to a gene: 8. In germline, CDR1 is SGHDN, CDR2 FVKESK. This CDR3 comprises 16 residues. CDR3 protein: CASSQQNGRAHNEQFF. CDR3 DNA sequence: TGTGCCAGCAGCCAACAGAACGGGAGGGCCCACAATGAGCAGTTCTTC.

The rearrangement joins TRBV4-3 to TRBJ2-1; 8 nucleotides align to TRBD2. V gave up 1 base and J gave up 9 bases; unmatched junction bases: 8. Germline V CDR1 and CDR2: LGHNA, YSLEER. The CDR3 is 15 amino acids. DNA for the CDR3: TGCGCCAGCAGCCAAGTACGCGGGAGGATTACTGAGCAGTTCTTC. Residues: CASSQVRGRITEQFF.

This rearrangement joins TRBV4-3 to TRBJ2-3; maybe TRBD2 (6 bases). This CDR3 region has 13 residues. Trimming removed 2 bases at V and 11 bases at J, with 14 bases between. Germline V gene sequence: CDR1 LGHNA, CDR2 YSLEER. The CDR3 DNA follows: TGCGCCAGCAGCCAATCGGTGGCGGGGATGCAGTATTTT. Its protein product is CASSQSVAGMQYF.

The rearrangement links TRBV2 to TRBJ2-7, with D tentatively TRBD2 (6 bases). Germline assignment: CDR1 SNHLY and CDR2 FYNNEI. Trimming cost V 3 bases and J 0 bases, with 12 bases left between them. The CDR3 spans 15 residues. CDR3 sequence (DNA): TGTGCCAGCAGTGAGGGGGGAGGCCTCTCCTACGAGCAGTACTTC. Residues: CASSEGGGLSYEQYF.

This chain joins TRBV4-3 and TRBJ2-2, with D possibly called TRBD1 or TRBD2 (6 bases each). The CDR3 is made up of 13 amino acids. Per the germline V gene, CDR1 is LGHNA and CDR2 is YSLEER. Trimming cost V 6 bases and J 5 bases, with 10 bases left between them. The CDR3 here is CASSRGGTGELFF. The CDR3 DNA is TGCGCCAGCAGTCGAGGGGGGACCGGGGAGCTGTTTTTT.

This clone came up once. The chain uses TRBV29-1 and TRBJ2-1; D tentatively reads TRBD1 or TRBD2 (5 bases each). In germline, CDR1 is SQVTM, CDR2 ANQGSEA. V lost 6 bases and J 1 base, leaving 16 bases between the germline ends. This CDR3 contains 15 residues. The CDR3 loop reads CSVRRQGDSYNEQFF. In nucleotides, the CDR3 is TGCAGCGTGCGCCGGCAGGGAGATTCCTACAATGAGCAGTTCTTC.

The chain is built from TRBV7-9 and TRBJ2-7; D perhaps matches TRBD1 (5 bases). The CDR3 has 14 residues. The V gene lost 1 base and the J gene lost 1 base, with 8 bases spanning the gap. CDR1 and CDR2 from the germline V gene are SEHNR and FQNEAQ (reference sequence). CDR3 DNA sequence: TGTGCCAGCAGCTTAGACCAGGGTTCCTACGAGCAGTACTTC. Its protein is CASSLDQGSYEQYF.

The rearrangement joins TRBV6-5 to TRBJ1-5; 7 nucleotides line up with TRBD1. The CDR3 has 12 amino acids. Trimming cost V 8 bases and J 4 bases; bases outside gene matches: 2. Germline-derived CDR1 and CDR2 are MNHEY and SVGAGI. The CDR3 reads CASGQVNQPQHF. The CDR3 coding sequence is TGTGCCAGCGGACAGGTAAATCAGCCCCAGCATTTT.

The rearrangement joins TRBV28 to TRBJ2-1; possibly TRBD2 for D (5 bases). This CDR3 is 17 amino acids long. V lost 8 bases to trimming and J lost 4 bases, with 24 bases between them. The germline V gene encodes CDR1 MDHEN and CDR2 SYDVKM. DNA of the CDR3: TGTGCCAGCTATCCCTATGGAAGCGGAGGCATTTACAATGAGCAGTTCTTC. Amino acids: CASYPYGSGGIYNEQFF.

This chain connects TRBV5-1 to TRBJ1-2; TRBD1 agrees at 10 bases. Germline CDR1 SGHRS, CDR2 YFSETQ. This CDR3 is built from 15 residues. Trimming took 3 bases from V and 2 from J; bases not matched to a gene: 4. Here the CDR3 DNA reads TGCGCCAGCAGCTCGACGACAGGGGGCAACTATGGCTACACCTTC. Protein: CASSSTTGGNYGYTF.

The CDR3 spells CASSYTFNQPQHF. The DNA of the CDR3 is TGTGCCAGCAGTTACACCTTCAATCAGCCCCAGCATTTT. This sequence joins TRBV6-6 and TRBJ1-5; D ambiguous. Germline V gene data show CDR1 as MNHNY and CDR2 as SVGAGI (reference sequence). The V end lost 2 bases, the J end lost 3 bases, and 5 bases lay between the germline ends. The CDR3 loop spans 13 amino acids.

The chain links TRBV6-1 to TRBJ2-7, with 9 bases lining up with TRBD1. Unmatched junction bases numbered 8, after V lost 4 bases and J lost 1 base. Looked up from germline, CDR1 is MNHNS and CDR2 is SASEGT. The CDR3 runs 16 residues. CDR3 DNA: TGTGCCAGCAGTGGTTGGACAGGGGACGGATCCTACGAGCAGTACTTC. The encoded protein is CASSGWTGDGSYEQYF.

This chain connects TRBV4-3 to TRBJ2-7; TRBD2 agrees at 7 bases. Germline-derived CDR1 and CDR2 are LGHNA and YSLEER. The CDR3 contains 13 residues. J was trimmed by 7 bases and V by 0 bases; bases with no gene match: 3. CDR3: CASSQERTREQYF. CDR3 DNA: TGCGCCAGCAGCCAAGAGAGGACTAGAGAGCAGTACTTC.

This clone was detected once. The rearrangement links TRBV6-6 to TRBJ2-5; perhaps TRBD1 as D (6 bases). Trimming left V 2 bases short and J 5 bases short, with 15 bases between. CDR3 size: 15 residues. The germline V gene has CDR1 MNHNY and CDR2 SVGAGI (reference sequence). CDR3 loop: CASSYPGQSRETQYF. CDR3 coding DNA: TGTGCCAGCAGTTACCCCGGACAGTCCCGGGAGACCCAGTACTTC.

This chain uses TRBV30 with TRBJ1-5, with 7 bases fitting TRBD1. The CDR3 totals 14 residues. From germline, CDR1 is GTSNPN and CDR2 SVGIG (reference sequence). Unmatched junction bases numbered 10, after V lost 4 bases and J lost 7 bases. CDR3 region: CAWNEAGGYQPQHF. The CDR3 nucleotides are TGTGCCTGGAACGAAGCAGGGGGTTACCAGCCCCAGCATTTT.

The V and J genes are TRBV6-1 and TRBJ2-7; possibly TRBD2 for D (6 bases). Germline V CDR1 and CDR2: MNHNS, SASEGT. The V gene lost 5 bases and the J gene lost 5 bases, with 19 bases spanning the gap. This CDR3 region has 15 residues. The CDR3 DNA reads as TGTGCCAGCAGTCAAAGACTAGGGGCGGTCGACGAGCAGTACTTC. This codes for CASSQRLGAVDEQYF.